This passage covers 30 T cell receptor beta chains from one sample sequenced in a study of blood T cell repertoires in COVID-19. Data came from immunoSEQ multiplex PCR; TCRdb stores just in-frame clones and leaves some out. The table has over 150,000 clones, approximately 73% seen once; the top ten hold about 4%. Specimen: peripheral blood. These receptors came from a woman at least 80 years old with acute or convalescent COVID-19.

This chain uses TRBV19 with TRBJ1-4; no firm D call. The germline V and J ends were trimmed by 2 bases and 5 bases, with 12 bases remaining between them. Germline CDR1 LNHDA, CDR2 SQIVND (reference sequence). This CDR3 contains 15 residues. The CDR3 loop is CASSIWSGENEKLFF. The CDR3 region has the DNA TGTGCCAGTAGTATATGGTCGGGAGAAAATGAAAAACTGTTTTTT.

The chain carries TRBV30 and TRBJ2-7; 15 bases are shared with TRBD2. The J segment lost 4 bases and the V segment lost 7 bases, leaving 2 bases of the junction unmatched. The CDR3 runs to 13 residues. The V gene's germline CDR1 is GTSNPN and CDR2 SVGIG (reference sequence). The DNA of the CDR3 is TGTGCCTTAGGACTAGCGGGAGGGTACGAGCAGTACTTC. Amino acids: CALGLAGGYEQYF.

This chain uses TRBV25-1 with TRBJ1-6; maybe TRBD1 (6 bases). This CDR3 has 15 amino acids. V was clipped by 1 base and J by 11 bases, with 15 bases between them. Looked up from germline, CDR1 is MGHDK and CDR2 is SYGVNS. Written as DNA, the CDR3 is TGTGCCAGCAGTGAATCCGCTCAGGGGAAAACACCCCTCCACTTT. It yields the protein CASSESAQGKTPLHF.

The chain is built from TRBV11-2 and TRBJ1-3; no firm D call. Trimming took off 2 bases at V and 0 bases at J, with 8 bases between the two ends. Germline V lookup: CDR1 SGHAT, CDR2 FQNNGV. The CDR3 sequence is 15 residues long. Here the CDR3 reads CASSLKAVSGNTIYF. The CDR3 region has the DNA TGTGCCAGCAGCTTAAAGGCGGTCTCTGGAAACACCATATATTTT.

The chain couples TRBV7-9 to TRBJ2-1, with 7 bases identical to TRBD1. V was clipped by 0 bases and J by 6 bases; unmatched bases: 5. Per germline, CDR1 SEHNR and CDR2 FQNEAQ (reference sequence). This CDR3 has 15 residues. The CDR3 is CASSLARDSSNEQFF. CDR3 sequence (DNA): TGTGCCAGCAGCTTAGCCCGGGACAGTTCCAATGAGCAGTTCTTC.

This clone has just a few counts. The chain is built from TRBV2 and TRBJ1-5; maybe TRBD1 (6 bases). CDR1 SNHLY and CDR2 FYNNEI come from the germline V gene. V lost 7 bases, J lost 7 bases, and 11 bases lay in between. This CDR3 spans 12 amino acids. This chain's CDR3 is CASTGQNQPQHF. Here the CDR3 DNA reads TGTGCCAGCACTGGACAGAACCAGCCCCAGCATTTT.

The chain employs TRBV18 and TRBJ2-7, with 7 bases that match TRBD1. CDR3 length: 12 amino acids. After removal of 4 bases from V and 4 bases from J, the junction contained 1 base not matched to a gene. The germline V gene encodes CDR1 KGHSH and CDR2 LQKENI. CDR3: CASSRDSYEQYF. The CDR3 DNA sequence: TGTGCCAGCTCACGGGACAGTTACGAGCAGTACTTC.

This clone was seen a single time. The chain has TRBV13 and TRBJ2-3, with TRBD1 matching 7 bases. Germline assignment: CDR1 PRHDT and CDR2 FYEKMQ (reference sequence). This CDR3 region has 14 residues. The V and J ends lost 5 bases and 3 bases, in that order; junction bases with no gene match: 5. Written as DNA, the CDR3 is TGTGCCAGCAGCAAACGACAGGGAACAGATACGCAGTATTTT. Translation: CASSKRQGTDTQYF.

This chain uses TRBV29-1 with TRBJ1-4; TRBD1 matches at 9 bases. There are 14 residues in the CDR3. The junction had 8 bases not matched to a gene; V was cut back by 5 bases and J by 7 bases. Germline CDR1 reads SQVTM; CDR2 reads ANQGSEA. The CDR3: CSVIQGARGEKLFF. The CDR3 coding sequence is TGCAGCGTTATACAGGGGGCGCGGGGTGAAAAACTGTTTTTT. Combining the CDR3 with reference TRBV29-1 and TRBJ1-4 gives the whole variable domain SAVISQKPSRDICQRGTSLTIQCQVDSQVTMMFWYRQQPGQSLTLIATANQGSEATYESGFVIDKFPISRPNLTFSTLTVSNMSPEDSSIYLCSVIQGARGEKLFFGSGTQLSVL.

J is TRBJ1-6 and V is TRBV9; 8 nucleotides line up with TRBD1. CDR1 SGDLS and CDR2 YYNGEE come from the germline V gene. Losses at the gene ends were 4 bases for V and 8 bases for J; bases not matched to a gene: 5. The CDR3 length is 14 residues. The chain's CDR3 is CASSPRQGYSPLHF. The CDR3 region has the DNA TGTGCCAGCAGCCCCCGACAGGGGTATTCACCCCTCCACTTT.

The chain joins TRBV28 to TRBJ1-3; D might be TRBD1 (6 bases). The V and J ends lost 6 bases and 1 base respectively, with 10 bases between them. The CDR3 extends over 14 amino acids. CDR1 MDHEN and CDR2 SYDVKM come from the germline V gene. The CDR3 region has the DNA TGTGCCAGCAGCCTAACAGGGTCTGGAAACACCATATATTTT. Residues: CASSLTGSGNTIYF.

This clone was seen more than once but under ten times. The chain is built from TRBV4-2 and TRBJ1-2; 7 nucleotides align to TRBD1. V was pared by 3 bases and J by 9 bases, with 7 bases of the junction left unmatched. CDR1 and CDR2 from the germline V gene are LGHNA and YNFKEQ. The length of the CDR3 is 13 residues. The CDR3 is CASSQGQQGSYTF. The CDR3 bases are TGTGCCAGCAGCCAGGGACAGCAGGGAAGCTACACCTTC.

The rearrangement links TRBV30 to TRBJ2-3; 8 nucleotides agree with TRBD2. Losses at the gene ends were 4 bases for V and 13 bases for J; bases not matched to a gene: 7. The CDR3 runs 11 residues. Germline CDR1 GTSNPN, CDR2 SVGIG (reference sequence). The chain's CDR3 is CAWTPGGGKYF. Here the CDR3 DNA reads TGTGCCTGGACCCCGGGGGGGGGAAAGTATTTT.

The chain is built from TRBV5-5 and TRBJ1-5; D unclear. Germline V gene sequence: CDR1 SGHKS, CDR2 YYEKEE (reference sequence). The CDR3 loop spans 14 amino acids. V dropped 4 bases and J dropped 1 base, with 9 bases sitting between them. The CDR3 spells CASSAQRSNQPQHF. In nucleotides, the CDR3 is TGTGCCAGCAGCGCGCAGAGGAGCAATCAGCCCCAGCATTTT.

The V call is TRBV3-1 (or the pseudogene TRBV3-2), the J call TRBJ1-2; 8 positions match TRBD1. CDR3 length: 14 amino acids. Losses at the gene ends were 2 bases for V and 6 bases for J; bases not matched to a gene: 5. CDR1 is LGHDT, CDR2 YNNKEL, per germline (reference sequence). The CDR3 loop is CASSQWTGRDGYTF. The CDR3 coding sequence is TGTGCCAGCAGCCAATGGACAGGGCGTGATGGCTACACCTTC.

This chain links TRBV6-2 or TRBV6-3 with TRBJ1-5, with D unresolved. CDR1 is MNHEY, CDR2 SVGEGT, per germline. The V end was cut by 2 bases, the J end by 0 bases, with 17 bases between. The CDR3 length is 18 residues. CDR3 residues: CASSYRGKGGTSNQPQHF. CDR3 bases: TGTGCCAGCAGTTACCGCGGTAAAGGAGGAACTAGCAATCAGCCCCAGCATTTT.

About this clone: The germline gene is not matched at one end of the junction; a read error may be the cause. The chain joins TRBV13 to TRBJ1-3; 11 bases are shared with TRBD1. Germline CDR1 PRHDT, CDR2 FYEKMQ (reference sequence). This CDR3 is built from 18 residues. The CDR3 protein is CASSLGQGAMLGGNTIYF. Written as DNA, the CDR3 is TGTGCCAGCAGCCTAGGACAGGGGGCAATGTTAGGTGGAAACACCATATATTTT. Full variable domain (remainder filled in from reference TRBV13 and TRBJ1-3): AAGVIQSPRHLIKEKRETATLKCYPIPRHDTVYWYQQGPGQDPQFLISFYEKMQSDKGSIPDRFSAQQFSDYHSELNMSSLELGDSALYFCASSLGQGAMLGGNTIYFGEGSWLTVV.

This chain connects TRBV29-1 to TRBJ2-1, with TRBD2 matching 11 bases. Per germline, CDR1 SQVTM and CDR2 ANQGSEA. V gave up 6 bases and J gave up 7 bases; unmatched junction bases: 11. CDR3 length equals 15 residues. CDR3 in amino acids: CSVDIAGGIGNEQFF. DNA for the CDR3: TGCAGCGTGGACATAGCGGGGGGGATCGGGAATGAGCAGTTCTTC.

In this sample, this clone turned up once. The V gene is TRBV7-9, the J gene TRBJ2-1, with 16 bases matching TRBD2. The CDR3 totals 18 residues. Germline V CDR1 and CDR2: SEHNR, FQNEAQ (reference sequence). V dropped 3 bases and J dropped 8; count of bases not matched to a gene: 10. CDR3 protein: CASSLGLAGGLTGDEQFF. CDR3 nucleotide sequence: TGTGCCAGCAGCTTGGGACTAGCGGGAGGGCTTACCGGGGATGAGCAGTTCTTC.

This clone occurred a few times. CDR3 loop: CASSRRANGRNTEAFF. The CDR3 DNA sequence: TGTGCCAGCAGCCGAAGAGCTAATGGGCGGAACACTGAAGCTTTCTTT. The V and J genes are TRBV7-9 and TRBJ1-1; no reliable D call. Germline CDR1 reads SEHNR; CDR2 reads FQNEAQ (reference sequence). This CDR3 is 16 amino acids long. The ends were cut back, 5 bases at V and 1 base at J, with 17 bases in the middle. Combining the CDR3 with reference TRBV7-9 and TRBJ1-1 gives the whole variable domain DTGVSQNPRHKITKRGQNVTFRCDPISEHNRLYWYRQTLGQGPEFLTYFQNEAQLEKSRLLSDRFSAERPKGSFSTLEIQRTEQGDSAMYLCASSRRANGRNTEAFFGQGTRLTVV.

This clone was picked up a small number of times. The genes are TRBV19 and TRBJ1-6; the match to TRBD1 covers 11 bases. This CDR3 region has 14 residues. Germline V gene sequence: CDR1 LNHDA, CDR2 SQIVND (reference sequence). V was clipped by 5 bases and J by 9 bases; unmatched bases: 3. CDR3 sequence: CASSRGQGASPLHF. DNA of the CDR3: TGTGCCAGTAGTCGCGGACAGGGGGCTTCACCCCTCCACTTT.

J is TRBJ1-1 and V is TRBV19, with 11 bases aligning to TRBD1. The CDR3 extends over 15 amino acids. The V gene's germline CDR1 is LNHDA and CDR2 SQIVND (reference sequence). The V and J ends lost 5 bases and 4 bases, in that order; junction bases with no gene match: 6. The CDR3, as DNA: TGTGCCAGTAGTGTCCGGGACAGGGGGGGCACTGAAGCTTTCTTT. Translated: CASSVRDRGGTEAFF.

The chain links TRBV10-3 to TRBJ1-5, with D tentatively TRBD1 (5 bases). V lost 2 bases, J lost 3 bases, and 11 bases lay in between. CDR1 is ENHRY and CDR2 is SYGVKD in the germline V gene. The CDR3 has 15 amino acids. CDR3 loop: CAISESGQNNQPQHF. CDR3 nucleotide sequence: TGTGCCATCAGTGAGAGTGGACAAAACAATCAGCCCCAGCATTTT.

This clone showed up just a few times. The genes are TRBV29-1 and TRBJ2-1, with 9 bases matching TRBD2. CDR1 is SQVTM, CDR2 ANQGSEA, per germline. After removal of 7 bases from V and 7 bases from J, the junction contained 11 bases not matched to a gene. The CDR3 runs 14 residues. CDR3 loop: CSASLFSGRNEQFF. The CDR3 bases are TGCAGCGCCTCTTTATTTAGCGGGAGAAATGAGCAGTTCTTC.

The chain combines TRBV9 with TRBJ1-1; no firm D call. The CDR3 length is 9 residues. CDR1 SGDLS and CDR2 YYNGEE come from the germline V gene. V gave up 4 bases and J gave up 11 bases, with 6 bases separating them. CDR3 sequence (DNA): TGTGCCAGCAGCTGGGAGGCTTTCTTT. Translation gives CASSWEAFF.

The chain combines TRBV6-5 with TRBJ2-7; D gene unclear. The ends were cut back, 0 bases at V and 8 bases at J, with 5 bases in the middle. Germline-derived CDR1 and CDR2 are MNHEY and SVGAGI. The CDR3 contains 11 residues. The CDR3: CASSYSSKQYF. The CDR3 DNA sequence: TGTGCCAGCAGTTACTCGAGCAAGCAGTACTTC.

V and J are TRBV19 and TRBJ1-5, with 8 bases fitting TRBD1. CDR3 length: 16 residues. V lost 7 bases, J lost 2 bases, and 10 bases stayed unmatched. Germline assignment: CDR1 LNHDA and CDR2 SQIVND (reference sequence). The CDR3 DNA reads as TGTGCCAGTAACCCGGACAGGGAAAGTCGCAATCAGCCCCAGCATTTT. Translating gives CASNPDRESRNQPQHF.

The chain couples TRBV10-3 to TRBJ1-1; D remains ambiguous. CDR1 and CDR2 from the germline V gene are ENHRY and SYGVKD. Trimming stripped 6 bases from V and 3 bases from J, with 8 bases between. The CDR3 contains 12 residues. CDR3 sequence: CAIRFGDTEAFF. For the CDR3, the DNA is TGTGCCATCAGGTTTGGAGACACTGAAGCTTTCTTT.

This chain connects TRBV6-5 to TRBJ2-7; tentatively, D is TRBD1 (6 bases). Germline CDR1 reads MNHEY; CDR2 reads SVGAGI. V lost 8 bases to trimming and J lost 1 base, with 15 bases between them. The CDR3 extends over 14 amino acids. CDR3 protein: CASPSRDNSYEQYF. CDR3 DNA sequence: TGTGCCAGCCCCTCACGGGACAATTCCTACGAGCAGTACTTC.

V gene TRBV29-1 combines with J gene TRBJ2-1; 7 bases line up with TRBD2. Germline V gives CDR1 SQVTM, CDR2 ANQGSEA. This CDR3 is built from 14 residues. J gave up 5 bases and V 4 bases, and 8 bases lay outside the gene matches. CDR3 in amino acids: CSVAQRGANNEQFF. DNA for the CDR3: TGCAGCGTTGCTCAGCGGGGAGCTAACAATGAGCAGTTCTTC.